This T cell receptor (beta chain) was identified in a study of CD8+CD57+ T cells in acquired aplastic anemia. Study-level information: Sorted CD4+ and CD8+ cells yielded around 3.2 ug of DNA on average. Where healthy donors were concerned, CD4+ cells averaged approximately 9.9 million reads.

The sample holds many counts of this clonotype. Its antigen remains unknown. V trimming: 5 bases; J trimming: 2 bases; junction bases outside the gene matches: 8. CDR1 and CDR2 from the germline V gene are SGHAT and FQDESV (reference sequence). The CDR3 extends over 17 amino acids. Overall study findings and caveats: Any difference that existed in CD8+ Simpson's diversity between patients and controls was not significant.

According to the study, genomic DNA was the template for TCR beta VDJ and CDR3 profiling. TCRdb independently ran MiXCR on the reads; one entry per CDR3 protein. The data show about 180,000 distinct CDR3 sequences, roughly half seen once. This clonotype was obtained from a human donor in good health. The specimen sequenced was sorted CD4+, CD8+, or CD8+CD57+ T cells (not recorded which) from PBMCs. The chain combines TRBV11-1 with TRBJ2-3, with 12 bases that match TRBD2. The chain's CDR3 is CASSPRLAGAITDTQYF. As DNA, the CDR3 is TGTGCCAGCAGCCCAAGACTAGCGGGAGCGATCACAGATACGCAGTATTTT.